Listed below are T cell receptor beta chains from one sample, sequenced in a study of human T cells and chemical hapten exposure. TCRdb reprocessed the RACE reads with MiXCR, giving one entry per CDR3 protein. The table lists 150,000 to 200,000 distinct CDR3 sequences, roughly 14% of them singletons, with less than 2% in the top ten. Here the sequenced sample was whole blood, taken in connection with sensitization to the hapten diphenylcyclopropenone (DPC). These receptors all stem from a woman in her twenties or thirties with alopecia areata. Some clones in this sample may be carry-over from other donors' samples. The CDR3 runs from the conserved cysteine through the conserved F or W. The order of the fields is J gene, D gene, clone size, V gene, CDR3 DNA, CDR3 protein. The D gene is left open where the match is weak. Clone size, where shown, is once, few, many, or a class for clones that have expanded.

>TRBJ1-1|TRBD1|few|TRBV7-2
TGTGCCAGCAGACTCACAGGGGTGGACACTGAAGCTTTCTTT
CASRLTGVDTEAFF
>TRBJ2-1|-|-|TRBV5-5
TGTGCCAGCAGCTTTTATGGGGCGAGTGAGCAGTTCTTC
CASSFYGASEQFF
>TRBJ2-1|TRBD1|-|TRBV5-8
TGTGCCAGCAGCATCGACAGGGTCCTGTTCTTC
CASSIDRVLFF
>TRBJ1-2|TRBD1|few|TRBV6-2/TRBV6-3
TGTGCCAGCAGTTACCGGGACAGGTCGAGAGACTACACCTTC
CASSYRDRSRDYTF
>TRBJ2-7|-|-|TRBV11-2
TGTGCCAGCAGCGCCTTGAGGAACGAGCAGTACTTC
CASSALRNEQYF
>TRBJ2-3|-|-|TRBV5-1
TGCGCCAGCAGGGTTAGCACAGATACGCAGTATTTT
CASRVSTDTQYF
>TRBJ2-5|TRBD1|-|TRBV6-2/TRBV6-3
TGTGCCAGCAGTTGGGACGACAGGGATCAAGAGACCCAGTACTTC
CASSWDDRDQETQYF
>TRBJ2-5|TRBD2|few|TRBV4-3
TGCGCCAGCAGCCAAGATGTAGCGGGAGAGTTCGAGACCCAGTACTTC
CASSQDVAGEFETQYF
>TRBJ1-1|-|many|TRBV2
TGTGCCAGCAGTCGCATTAAACAGGGTGCTGAAGCTTTCTTT
CASSRIKQGAEAFF
>TRBJ1-2|-|few|TRBV11-2
TGTGCCAGCAGCTTAGCAGGGTCTAACTATGGCTACACCTTC
CASSLAGSNYGYTF
>TRBJ1-1|-|-|TRBV7-9
TGTGCCAGCAGCTTCTTGGGAGGGGCCGGCACTGAAGCTTTCTTT
CASSFLGGAGTEAFF
>TRBJ2-2|-|many|TRBV5-1
TGCGCCAGCAGCTTGGAAGGGGGGCCGGGCACCGGGGAGCTGTTTTTT
CASSLEGGPGTGELFF
>TRBJ2-4|-|few|TRBV12-3/TRBV12-4
TGTGCCAGCAGTGTGACGGGACTCCAGTACTTC
CASSVTGLQYF
>TRBJ2-5|TRBD2|few|TRBV10-3
TGTGCCATCAGTGAGTCCCCCCTAGCGGGAGTGATTGAGACCCAGTACTTC
CAISESPLAGVIETQYF